The 26 T cell receptor beta chains below come from one sample, sequenced in a study of T cell responses to AZD1222 COVID-19 vaccine. Method: immunoSEQ multiplex PCR; TCRdb's copy keeps in-frame clones and lacks some. The repertoire holds about 180,000 clones, 70% to 90% seen once, with over 6% in the top ten. The material sequenced was peripheral blood, taken on day 0 of AZD1222 vaccination. The receptors stem from an adult in good health.

V usage is TRBV7-9 and J usage is TRBJ1-4; 12 positions agree with TRBD1. CDR1 and CDR2 from the germline V gene are SEHNR and FQNEAQ (reference sequence). The V segment lost 1 base and the J segment 13 bases; nucleotides outside the gene matches: 4. This CDR3 has 14 residues. The CDR3 spells CASSLGDRGHGLFF. The CDR3 nucleotides read TGTGCCAGCAGCTTAGGGGACAGGGGGCATGGACTGTTTTTT. Filled out from reference TRBV7-9 and TRBJ1-4, the complete variable domain reads DTGVSQNPRHKITKRGQNVTFRCDPISEHNRLYWYRQTLGQGPEFLTYFQNEAQLEKSRLLSDRFSAERPKGSFSTLEIQRTEQGDSAMYLCASSLGDRGHGLFFGSGTQLSVL.

The chain uses TRBV6-1 and TRBJ1-2; TRBD1 is a possible D gene (5 bases). Germline loops: CDR1 MNHNS, CDR2 SASEGT. V lost 0 bases and J 8 bases, leaving 10 bases between the germline ends. This CDR3 has 13 residues. The CDR3 is CASSEALRGGYTF. The DNA for the CDR3 is TGTGCCAGCAGTGAAGCATTGAGGGGAGGCTACACCTTC.

The V and J genes are TRBV19 and TRBJ1-5; D unclear. CDR1 LNHDA and CDR2 SQIVND come from the germline V gene (reference sequence). V was clipped by 7 bases and J by 0 bases, with 10 bases between them. The CDR3 extends over 14 amino acids. CDR3 in DNA: TGTGCCAGTATTGGGGTCCCTAGCAATCAGCCCCAGCATTTT. Protein product: CASIGVPSNQPQHF.

The gene calls are TRBV4-2 and TRBJ2-5, with D possibly called TRBD1 or TRBD2 (6 bases each). CDR1 is LGHNA and CDR2 is YNFKEQ in the germline V gene. The CDR3 is made up of 17 amino acids. V lost 0 bases to trimming and J lost 5 bases, with 19 bases between them. CDR3 coding DNA: TGTGCCAGCAGCCAAGATCGGGGGCAACAGGGCTGGGAGACCCAGTACTTC. Encoded protein: CASSQDRGQQGWETQYF.

The chain couples TRBV11-2 to TRBJ1-1; no definite D call. Trimming stripped 1 base from V and 2 bases from J, with 8 bases between. CDR3 length equals 14 residues. In germline, CDR1 is SGHAT, CDR2 FQNNGV. The CDR3: CASSLAVINTEAFF. The CDR3 nucleotides read TGTGCCAGCAGCTTAGCAGTAATCAACACTGAAGCTTTCTTT.

The chain employs TRBV19 and TRBJ2-5, with D perhaps assigned TRBD1 or TRBD2 (5 bases each). Per germline, CDR1 LNHDA and CDR2 SQIVND (reference sequence). The germline V and J ends were trimmed by 6 bases and 0 bases, with 8 bases remaining between them. CDR3 length equals 13 residues. The CDR3 nucleotides read TGTGCCAGTAGGGGACGTAACCAAGAGACCCAGTACTTC. Encoded protein: CASRGRNQETQYF.

This sequence joins TRBV28 and TRBJ2-3; D is possibly TRBD2 (6 bases). This CDR3 contains 13 residues. In germline, CDR1 is MDHEN, CDR2 SYDVKM. The V end was cut by 10 bases, the J end by 3 bases, with 14 bases between. In DNA form, the CDR3 reads TGTGCCATCGGGAGCAGGGTAACAGATACGCAGTATTTT. Translated, it gives CAIGSRVTDTQYF. The variable domain in full, with the rest retrieved from reference TRBV28 and TRBJ2-3, is DVKVTQSSRYLVKRTGEKVFLECVQDMDHENMFWYRQDPGLGLRLIYFSYDVKMKEKGDIPEGYSVSREKKERFSLILESASTNQTSMYLCAIGSRVTDTQYFGPGTRLTVL.

The J gene is TRBJ1-2, the V gene TRBV16; 10 bases match TRBD1. The V gene's germline CDR1 is KGHSY and CDR2 FQNENV. The CDR3 is 15 residues long. Losses at the gene ends were 3 bases for V and 2 bases for J; bases not matched to a gene: 3. DNA for the CDR3: TGTGCCAGCAGCCAGCGGACAGGGGGGAACTATGGCTACACCTTC. This encodes CASSQRTGGNYGYTF.

This chain uses TRBV5-5 with TRBJ1-1; no clear D. Germline V gives CDR1 SGHKS, CDR2 YYEKEE (reference sequence). Trimming removed 1 base from V and 2 bases from J, with 0 bases in between. The CDR3 length is 11 residues. The CDR3 region is CASSLNTEAFF. The CDR3 DNA reads as TGTGCCAGCAGCTTGAACACTGAAGCTTTCTTT.

This clone was seen once. DNA of the CDR3: TGTGCCAGCTCACTCCAGGGAGGGACTGGAAACACCATATATTTT. Residues: CASSLQGGTGNTIYF. The chain carries TRBV18 and TRBJ1-3; D may be TRBD1 (5 bases). Trimming took off 4 bases at V and 2 bases at J, with 12 bases between the two ends. Germline V gene lookup returns CDR1 KGHSH and CDR2 LQKENI. The CDR3 is made up of 15 amino acids.

V gene TRBV5-4 combines with J gene TRBJ1-5, with 10 positions matching TRBD1. Germline V lookup: CDR1 SGHNT, CDR2 YYREEE (reference sequence). CDR3 size: 14 residues. The V segment lost 6 bases and the J segment 5 bases; nucleotides outside the gene matches: 5. Written as DNA, the CDR3 is TGTGCCAGCAACCCCGGGACAGGGGATCAGCCCCAGCATTTT. Translated: CASNPGTGDQPQHF.

The V call is TRBV5-6, the J call TRBJ1-6; no clear D. The length of the CDR3 is 15 residues. Germline CDR1 and CDR2: SGHDT and YYEEEE. V lost 4 bases and J 0 bases, leaving 8 bases between the germline ends. The CDR3 spells CASSRVRSYNSPLHF. The CDR3 DNA reads as TGTGCCAGCAGCCGCGTGCGCTCCTATAATTCACCCCTCCACTTT.

This chain uses TRBV3-1 (or the pseudogene TRBV3-2) with TRBJ2-2; TRBD2 might be the D (6 bases). The CDR3 consists of 16 residues. Germline CDR1 and CDR2: LGHDT and YNNKEL (reference sequence). V lost 4 bases to trimming and J lost 7 bases, with 19 bases between them. The CDR3 reads CASSPAGTDSRGELFF. CDR3 bases: TGTGCCAGCAGCCCCGCGGGGACCGATTCCCGCGGGGAGCTGTTTTTT.

This chain links TRBV19 with TRBJ1-2, with D possibly matching TRBD1 (6 bases). Trimming took 5 bases from V and 4 from J, leaving 14 bases between them. Germline CDR1 reads LNHDA; CDR2 reads SQIVND (reference sequence). The CDR3 loop spans 14 amino acids. The CDR3 loop is CASSSMTGSYGYTF. The CDR3 DNA follows: TGTGCCAGTAGTTCAATGACAGGTAGCTATGGCTACACCTTC.

V and J are TRBV7-8 and TRBJ1-2, with TRBD1 as a possible D gene (6 bases). CDR3 size: 13 residues. Trimming stripped 6 bases from V and 6 bases from J, with 14 bases between. Germline CDR1 SGHVS, CDR2 FQNEAQ. The CDR3 loop is CASRRLEGDGYTF. The CDR3 region has the DNA TGTGCCAGCAGACGCCTTGAGGGGGATGGCTACACCTTC.

This clone occurred a few times. The chain employs TRBV10-1 and TRBJ2-2, with unresolved D. V lost 2 bases and J lost 5, with 9 bases in between. Germline CDR1 WNHNN, CDR2 SYGVQD (reference sequence). This CDR3 has 14 residues. The CDR3 loop reads CASSEHSRTGELFF. CDR3 bases: TGCGCCAGCAGTGAGCATTCAAGAACCGGGGAGCTGTTTTTT.

A single count supports this clone. The V and J genes are TRBV2 and TRBJ2-7; 7 positions agree with TRBD1. The germline V gene has CDR1 SNHLY and CDR2 FYNNEI. The V segment lost 3 bases and the J segment 7 bases; nucleotides outside the gene matches: 3. This CDR3 has 12 amino acids. This CDR3 is CASSEYRGEQYF. The DNA for the CDR3 is TGTGCCAGCAGTGAGTACAGGGGAGAGCAGTACTTC.

This chain connects TRBV11-2 to TRBJ2-7; tentative D call: TRBD2 (5 bases). The CDR3 totals 14 residues. Germline V gives CDR1 SGHAT, CDR2 FQNNGV. Deletions cut 7 bases from V and 2 bases from J, with 15 bases between. The CDR3 loop is CASTLTAAPYEQYF. The CDR3 bases are TGTGCCAGCACCCTTACAGCGGCCCCCTACGAGCAGTACTTC.

The chain combines TRBV7-7 with TRBJ2-7, with TRBD1 identical over 10 bases. CDR3 size: 15 residues. Germline-derived CDR1 and CDR2 are SSHAT and FNYEAQ (reference sequence). Germline trimming cut 4 bases from V and 0 bases from J; bases unmatched to any gene: 3. The CDR3 coding sequence is TGTGCCAGCAGCTCGGGACAGGGGAGCTCCTACGAGCAGTACTTC. Protein: CASSSGQGSSYEQYF.

V gene TRBV7-3 combines with J gene TRBJ2-1, with D perhaps matching TRBD1 (7 bases). Germline CDR1 is SGHTA and CDR2 is FQGTGA. V gave up 2 bases and J gave up 2 bases, with 10 bases separating them. The CDR3 totals 15 residues. CDR3 protein: CASSLQGGAYNEQFF. The CDR3 DNA is TGTGCCAGCAGCTTACAGGGGGGCGCCTACAATGAGCAGTTCTTC.

The chain carries TRBV6-5 and TRBJ2-3, with D maybe TRBD1 (5 bases). The germline V gene has CDR1 MNHEY and CDR2 SVGAGI. The CDR3 is made up of 13 amino acids. Trimming cost V 6 bases and J 1 base, with 8 bases left between them. The CDR3 DNA reads as TGTGCCAGCAGGGGGCCCGGCACAGATACGCAGTATTTT. Its translation: CASRGPGTDTQYF.

The chain couples TRBV24-1 to TRBJ1-5, with D hard to call. Germline lookup yields CDR1 KGHDR and CDR2 SFDVKD. The V gene lost 4 bases and the J gene lost 5 bases, with 23 bases spanning the gap. The CDR3 has 18 amino acids. CDR3 amino acids: CATSETPRSPPEDQPQHF. CDR3 nucleotide sequence: TGTGCCACCAGTGAAACCCCCAGGTCCCCCCCTGAGGATCAGCCCCAGCATTTT.

The chain has TRBV28 and TRBJ2-7, with D tentatively TRBD1 (5 bases). CDR3 length: 12 amino acids. Germline V gene sequence: CDR1 MDHEN, CDR2 SYDVKM. Trimming took 5 bases from V and 3 from J, leaving 8 bases between them. This CDR3 reads CASSLQVYEQYF. The CDR3, as DNA: TGTGCCAGCAGTCTACAGGTCTACGAGCAGTACTTC.

The chain couples TRBV3-1 (or the pseudogene TRBV3-2) to TRBJ2-7; the D gene is possibly TRBD2 (7 bases). Trimming removed 11 bases from V and 6 bases from J, with 20 bases in between. This CDR3 region has 13 residues. The germline CDR1 and CDR2 sequences are LGHDT and YNNKEL (reference sequence). The CDR3, as DNA: TGTGCCCGCGCGGAGGGGGGGGGAGTCGAGCAGTACTTC. Protein product: CARAEGGGVEQYF.

This clone was found a few times. The chain is built from TRBV7-9 and TRBJ1-4; no reliable D call. CDR1 and CDR2 (germline): SEHNR, FQNEAQ (reference sequence). Trimming left V 1 base short and J 7 bases short, with 10 bases between. The CDR3 spans 14 residues. The CDR3 bases are TGTGCCAGCAGCTTAGACGTTGGGGTTGAAAAACTGTTTTTT. This sequence encodes CASSLDVGVEKLFF.

J is TRBJ1-4 and V is TRBV18, with TRBD1 as a possible D gene (6 bases). CDR3 length: 13 residues. CDR1 and CDR2 (germline): KGHSH, LQKENI. V gave up 8 bases and J gave up 7 bases, with 14 bases separating them. CDR3 in amino acids: CASLQGIGEKLFF. DNA of the CDR3: TGTGCCAGCCTCCAGGGGATAGGTGAAAAACTGTTTTTT.